These 5 T cell receptor beta chains came from one sample sequenced in a study of blood T cell repertoires in COVID-19. TCRdb's copy holds only in-frame clones and misses some; the assay was immunoSEQ multiplex PCR. The data show roughly 190,000 clones, with approximately 90% seen just once and around 2.3% held by the top ten. The sample comprised PBMCs or T cells enriched from blood (not recorded which). These receptors all stem from a woman aged 25 to 39 who had recovered from COVID-19.

This rearrangement joins TRBV11-3 to TRBJ1-1; no clear D gene. V lost 5 bases to trimming and J lost 1 base, with 8 bases between them. The CDR3 is made up of 13 amino acids. Germline loops: CDR1 SGHNT, CDR2 YENEEA. In DNA form, the CDR3 reads TGTGCCAGCAGCCCACAACAGAACACTGAAGCTTTCTTT. Translated, it gives CASSPQQNTEAFF.

This chain joins TRBV3-1 (or the pseudogene TRBV3-2) and TRBJ2-7, with D tentatively TRBD2 (6 bases). The CDR3 covers 15 residues. Germline V CDR1 and CDR2: LGHDT, YNNKEL (reference sequence). Trimming stripped 4 bases from V and 2 bases from J, with 15 bases between. This chain's CDR3 is CASSPSGLPPYEQYF. CDR3 sequence (DNA): TGTGCCAGCAGCCCTTCGGGACTCCCTCCCTACGAGCAGTACTTC.

The V and J genes are TRBV19 and TRBJ1-1, with D perhaps TRBD1 (5 bases). V was trimmed by 9 bases and J by 1 base, leaving 9 bases between them. CDR1 LNHDA and CDR2 SQIVND come from the germline V gene (reference sequence). CDR3 length: 12 residues. The CDR3 DNA sequence: TGTGCCAGCCGGGGGGGGAACACTGAAGCTTTCTTT. This codes for CASRGGNTEAFF.

The chain carries TRBV5-1 and TRBJ1-3, with TRBD1 identical over 7 bases. The V and J ends lost 4 bases and 4 bases, in that order; junction bases with no gene match: 5. CDR3 length: 14 residues. Germline assignment: CDR1 SGHRS and CDR2 YFSETQ. The CDR3 DNA reads as TGCGCCAGCAGCCCACAGGGGTCCGGAAACACCATATATTTT. It translates to CASSPQGSGNTIYF.

The rearrangement links TRBV7-2 to TRBJ1-6; 7 bases are a match to TRBD1. The CDR3 is 15 amino acids. Germline assignment: CDR1 SGHTA and CDR2 FQGNSA. The ends lost 5 bases at V and 6 bases at J; junction bases unmatched: 7. CDR3 amino acids: CASSRTYRGNSPLHF. The CDR3 nucleotides read TGTGCCAGCAGCCGGACCTACAGGGGTAATTCACCCCTCCACTTT.